A selection of T cell receptor beta chains follows, all from one sample in a study of T cell repertoires in cytomegalovirus infection. TCRdb called the reads again in MiXCR, with one record for every CDR3 protein. Of some 150,000 distinct CDR3 sequences listed, approximately 5.9% are singletons. The sample taken for sequencing was PBMCs. The receptors originated from a human donor in good health (CMV status not recorded). Some clones in this sample may be carry-over from other donors' samples. The conserved cysteine and the conserved F or W are not part of the CDR3 here. A clone size is listed for some rows: how often the clone was seen (once, few, many), or a class if it is expanded.

cdr3_aa: ASSYSLVYEQY; clone_size: many; cdr3_length: 11; j_call: TRBJ2-7; v_call: TRBV6-2/TRBV6-3
cdr3_aa: ASSPAPGGRGEKLF; clone_size: many; cdr3_length: 14; j_call: TRBJ1-4; v_call: TRBV7-2
cdr3_aa: ASSFGRGRGGELF; clone_size: many; cdr3_length: 13; j_call: TRBJ2-2; v_call: TRBV11-2
cdr3_aa: ASSLDRGGDTQY; clone_size: many; cdr3_length: 12; j_call: TRBJ2-3; v_call: TRBV7-2
cdr3_aa: SALIGRAPVATDTQY; clone_size: NA; cdr3_length: 15; j_call: TRBJ2-3; v_call: TRBV20-1
cdr3_aa: ASRLTQGYYGYT; clone_size: many; cdr3_length: 12; j_call: TRBJ1-2; v_call: TRBV12-3/TRBV12-4
cdr3_aa: ASGPPAGGPYEQF; clone_size: many; cdr3_length: 13; j_call: TRBJ2-1; v_call: TRBV12-5
cdr3_aa: ASSIALAGGPEQY; clone_size: many; cdr3_length: 13; j_call: TRBJ2-7; v_call: TRBV7-2
cdr3_aa: ASSFVPDGYEQY; clone_size: many; cdr3_length: 12; j_call: TRBJ2-7; v_call: TRBV5-1
cdr3_aa: ASTLSQGDQPQH; clone_size: many; cdr3_length: 12; j_call: TRBJ1-5; v_call: TRBV12-3/TRBV12-4
cdr3_aa: ASSCIREKLF; clone_size: NA; cdr3_length: 10; j_call: TRBJ1-4; v_call: TRBV5-4